Below, 26 T cell receptor beta chains from the same sample are listed, as sequenced in a study of CD8 T cells in Susac syndrome. Random hexamers were used to reverse transcribe an amount of about 0.45 to 1 ug RNA. TCRdb re-called the immunoSEQ multiplex PCR reads with MiXCR, one entry per CDR3 protein. This table has under 150,000 distinct CDR3 sequences, over 90% appearing once. The sample comprised CD4+ T cells from PBMCs. These receptors originate from a human donor with Susac syndrome.

The J gene is TRBJ2-7, the V gene TRBV6-2 or TRBV6-3, with 10 bases identical to TRBD1. The CDR3 totals 15 residues. Unmatched junction bases numbered 6, after V lost 6 bases and J lost 1 base. Germline values: CDR1 MNHEY, CDR2 SVGEGT. Here the CDR3 DNA reads TGTGCCAGCAGCAAGGGACAGGGGCAATCCTACGAGCAGTACTTC. The encoded protein is CASSKGQGQSYEQYF.

The chain combines TRBV4-2 with TRBJ2-1; 13 nucleotides line up with TRBD2. The germline V gene has CDR1 LGHNA and CDR2 YNFKEQ. V trimming: 4 bases; J trimming: 1 base; junction bases outside the gene matches: 19. This CDR3 comprises 22 residues. The CDR3 sequence is CASSPEGDELAGGPWSYNEQFF. Here the CDR3 DNA reads TGTGCCAGCAGCCCGGAAGGGGACGAACTAGCGGGAGGGCCGTGGTCCTACAATGAGCAGTTCTTC.

This clonotype has just one count. The gene calls are TRBV6-2 or TRBV6-3 and TRBJ2-1; D unresolved. CDR1 and CDR2 from the germline V gene are MNHEY and SVGEGT. Trimming removed 7 bases from V and 4 bases from J, with 14 bases in between. The CDR3 has 14 amino acids. The CDR3 here is CASTDQRAYNEQFF. CDR3 nucleotide sequence: TGTGCCAGCACCGATCAAAGGGCTTACAATGAGCAGTTCTTC.

This clonotype showed up just once. V is TRBV9 and J is TRBJ2-1; D is undetermined. Germline CDR1 reads SGDLS; CDR2 reads YYNGEE. CDR3 length: 16 residues. Trimming shortened V by 0 bases and J by 0 bases, and 10 bases separated the two germline ends. CDR3 region: CASSVAVWSSYNEQFF. The CDR3 DNA is TGTGCCAGCAGCGTAGCTGTCTGGAGCTCCTACAATGAGCAGTTCTTC.

The chain uses TRBV30 and TRBJ1-2; D might be TRBD1 (6 bases). Trimming pared 5 bases from V and 4 bases from J, leaving 14 bases between. The CDR3 length is 13 residues. Germline-derived CDR1 and CDR2 are GTSNPN and SVGIG (reference sequence). The CDR3 sequence: CAWAGQLGYGYTF. The DNA of the CDR3 is TGTGCCTGGGCAGGACAGCTGGGCTATGGCTACACCTTC.

V gene TRBV7-3 combines with J gene TRBJ2-5; 13 nucleotides match TRBD2. Per germline, CDR1 SGHTA and CDR2 FQGTGA. This CDR3 comprises 17 residues. The V gene end was trimmed by 2 bases and the J gene end by 4 bases; junction bases not matched to a gene: 7. The chain's CDR3 is CASSLGTSGAMGETQYF. CDR3 nucleotides: TGTGCCAGCAGCTTAGGGACTAGCGGGGCCATGGGAGAGACCCAGTACTTC. The full variable domain, rest sourced from reference TRBV7-3 and TRBJ2-5, is GAGVSQTPSNKVTEKGKYVELRCDPISGHTALYWYRQSLGQGPEFLIYFQGTGAADDSGLPNDRFFAVRPEGSVSTLKIQRTERGDSAVYLCASSLGTSGAMGETQYFGPGTRLLVL.

V usage is TRBV5-1 and J usage is TRBJ2-1; D gene unclear. V was trimmed by 0 bases and J by 0 bases, leaving 7 bases between them. CDR1 is SGHRS, CDR2 YFSETQ, per germline. The CDR3 spans 15 residues. The chain's CDR3 is CASSLAESSYNEQFF. CDR3 DNA sequence: TGCGCCAGCAGCTTGGCGGAGAGCTCCTACAATGAGCAGTTCTTC. Full variable domain (rest looked up from reference TRBV5-1 and TRBJ2-1): KAGVTQTPRYLIKTRGQQVTLSCSPISGHRSVSWYQQTPGQGLQFLFEYFSETQRNKGNFPGRFSGRQFSNSRSEMNVSTLELGDSALYLCASSLAESSYNEQFFGPGTRLTVL.

The V gene is TRBV5-4, the J gene TRBJ2-5; D may be TRBD2 (6 bases). CDR3 length equals 13 residues. The V end was cut by 7 bases, the J end by 2 bases, with 12 bases between. Germline V lookup: CDR1 SGHNT, CDR2 YYREEE (reference sequence). The CDR3 loop is CASATGEQETQYF. Here the CDR3 DNA reads TGTGCCAGCGCTACGGGGGAACAAGAGACCCAGTACTTC.

DNA for the CDR3: TGTGCCAGCAGGACAGGCGCCTACGAGCAGTACTTC. It specifies CASRTGAYEQYF. The rearrangement joins TRBV28 to TRBJ2-7; weak D call: TRBD1 (6 bases). The V gene's germline CDR1 is MDHEN and CDR2 SYDVKM. V was clipped by 6 bases and J by 2 bases, with 8 bases between them. CDR3 length equals 12 residues.

In its sample, this clonotype was seen once. The CDR3 loop is CASRWGWGERDEQYF. The CDR3, as DNA: TGTGCCAGCAGGTGGGGTTGGGGGGAGAGGGACGAGCAGTACTTC. The gene calls are TRBV12-3 or TRBV12-4 and TRBJ2-7, with a tentative D call TRBD2 (6 bases). CDR3 length: 15 amino acids. V lost 6 bases, J lost 5 bases, and 20 bases lay in between.

This clonotype appeared a single time. This sequence joins TRBV14 and TRBJ1-1; the match to TRBD1 covers 9 bases. Germline V CDR1 and CDR2: SGHDN, FVKESK. The CDR3 contains 15 residues. V dropped 0 bases and J dropped 7; count of bases not matched to a gene: 6. CDR3 DNA sequence: TGTGCCAGCAGCCAAGAGGGAGGACAGGGGAATGAAGCTTTCTTT. Amino acid sequence: CASSQEGGQGNEAFF.

This chain uses TRBV7-8 with TRBJ2-5; a weak D match, TRBD2 (5 bases). CDR3 length: 14 residues. Germline lookup yields CDR1 SGHVS and CDR2 FQNEAQ. Trimming cost V 4 bases and J 5 bases, with 14 bases left between them. The CDR3 is CASSYRTSGETQYF. CDR3 sequence (DNA): TGTGCCAGCAGCTATCGGACCTCGGGGGAGACCCAGTACTTC.

This chain links TRBV30 with TRBJ1-1, with D maybe TRBD1 (6 bases). V lost 2 bases and J 1 base, leaving 11 bases between the germline ends. CDR3 length equals 14 residues. Germline V CDR1 and CDR2: GTSNPN, SVGIG (reference sequence). Here the CDR3 reads CAWSRTVQNTEAFF. In DNA form, the CDR3 reads TGTGCCTGGAGTCGGACAGTACAGAACACTGAAGCTTTCTTT.

The chain uses TRBV25-1 and TRBJ2-7; possible D gene TRBD1, 6 bases. This CDR3 comprises 14 residues. Germline CDR1 and CDR2: MGHDK and SYGVNS. V dropped 7 bases and J dropped 7 bases, with 20 bases sitting between them. The DNA of the CDR3 is TGTGCCAGCAAGACTACGACAGGACCTCAAGAGCAGTACTTC. Translated, it gives CASKTTTGPQEQYF.

The rearrangement joins TRBV20-1 to TRBJ2-1, with 7 bases aligning to TRBD2. With 3 bases clipped from V and 9 bases from J, the junction kept 11 bases outside the gene matches. The CDR3 length is 14 residues. Germline loops: CDR1 DFQATT, CDR2 SNEGSKA (reference sequence). The CDR3 DNA reads TGCAGTGCTAGCGGCGGGAGCCCCTCAGGTGAGCAGTTCTTC. Amino acids: CSASGGSPSGEQFF.

The V call is TRBV9, the J call TRBJ1-1, with 7 bases identical to TRBD1. The CDR3 covers 15 residues. V gave up 4 bases and J gave up 5 bases; unmatched junction bases: 11. Germline V gives CDR1 SGDLS, CDR2 YYNGEE. The CDR3 nucleotides read TGTGCCAGCAGCAGCGTCCCAGGGGGAAGGACTGAAGCTTTCTTT. Its protein is CASSSVPGGRTEAFF.

The chain is built from TRBV30 and TRBJ1-5, with D perhaps matching TRBD1 (6 bases). The germline V and J ends were trimmed by 2 bases and 6 bases, with 17 bases remaining between them. CDR3 length equals 15 residues. Germline lookup yields CDR1 GTSNPN and CDR2 SVGIG (reference sequence). The CDR3: CAWSPTGKISQPQHF. CDR3 bases: TGTGCCTGGAGTCCCACAGGGAAAATTTCTCAGCCCCAGCATTTT.

The chain combines TRBV7-9 with TRBJ2-3; possibly TRBD1 or TRBD2 for D (5 bases each). Germline CDR1 reads SEHNR; CDR2 reads FQNEAQ (reference sequence). The CDR3 contains 14 residues. Trimming stripped 5 bases from V and 10 bases from J, with 19 bases between. CDR3 nucleotide sequence: TGTGCCAGCAGCCCCGAGGGTGTGTCGGGGCCGCAGTATTTT. Its protein product is CASSPEGVSGPQYF. The entire variable domain, with the rest obtained from reference TRBV7-9 and TRBJ2-3, is as follows: DTGVSQNPRHKITKRGQNVTFRCDPISEHNRLYWYRQTLGQGPEFLTYFQNEAQLEKSRLLSDRFSAERPKGSFSTLEIQRTEQGDSAMYLCASSPEGVSGPQYFGPGTRLTVL.

This sequence joins TRBV7-2 and TRBJ1-5; tentatively, D is TRBD1 (5 bases). Germline values: CDR1 SGHTA, CDR2 FQGNSA. The ends were cut back, 4 bases at V and 11 bases at J, with 15 bases in the middle. This CDR3 is 13 amino acids long. The CDR3: CASSSQGRVAQHF. CDR3 sequence (DNA): TGTGCCAGCAGCTCCCAGGGTCGGGTAGCCCAGCATTTT. Complete variable domain (other parts from reference TRBV7-2 and TRBJ1-5): GAGVSQSPSNKVTEKGKDVELRCDPISGHTALYWYRQSLGQGLEFLIYFQGNSAPDKSGLPSDRFSAERTGGSVSTLTIQRTQQEDSAVYLCASSSQGRVAQHFGDGTRLSIL.

The chain has TRBV30 and TRBJ2-7, with D uncertain. CDR1 and CDR2 from the germline V gene are GTSNPN and SVGIG (reference sequence). The CDR3 extends over 12 amino acids. V lost 8 bases and J lost 2, with 13 bases in between. DNA of the CDR3: TGTGCCGGTGTACAGATGCCCTACGAGCAGTACTTC. This translates into CAGVQMPYEQYF.

The V and J genes are TRBV12-3 or TRBV12-4 and TRBJ2-2, with D unclear. V was trimmed by 6 bases and J by 0 bases, leaving 14 bases between them. The CDR3 spans 16 residues. The CDR3 protein is CASSILLFANTGELFF. In DNA form, the CDR3 reads TGTGCCAGCAGCATTCTCCTGTTCGCGAACACCGGGGAGCTGTTTTTT.

In this sample, this clonotype turned up once. The chain employs TRBV2 and TRBJ1-5, with D uncertain. The V gene lost 7 bases and the J gene lost 1 base, with 8 bases spanning the gap. CDR1 is SNHLY, CDR2 FYNNEI, per germline. The CDR3 sequence is 13 residues long. CDR3 sequence (DNA): TGTGCCAGCAAAGACCGGAGCAATCAGCCCCAGCATTTT. Translation: CASKDRSNQPQHF.

The chain uses TRBV9 and TRBJ2-7; D is possibly TRBD2 (6 bases). In germline, CDR1 is SGDLS, CDR2 YYNGEE. CDR3 length: 13 amino acids. Trimming removed 9 bases from V and 5 bases from J, with 18 bases in between. The CDR3 DNA sequence: TGTGCCACCAGAGCTGGAGGGTCTGACGAGCAGTACTTC. It codes for CATRAGGSDEQYF.

The chain employs TRBV5-1 and TRBJ2-6; D tentatively fits TRBD1 or TRBD2 (5 bases each). The CDR3 consists of 15 residues. Germline values: CDR1 SGHRS, CDR2 YFSETQ. V was pared by 3 bases and J by 1 base, with 8 bases between. CDR3 nucleotide sequence: TGCGCCAGCAGCTGGGGGAATTCTGGGGCCAACGTCCTGACTTTC. This codes for CASSWGNSGANVLTF.

The chain combines TRBV20-1 with TRBJ2-7, with D possibly being TRBD1 (6 bases). The germline V and J ends were trimmed by 0 bases and 2 bases, with 17 bases remaining between them. The germline V gene has CDR1 DFQATT and CDR2 SNEGSKA (reference sequence). The CDR3 has 16 amino acids. CDR3 residues: CSARDLGGPSTYEQYF. The CDR3, as DNA: TGCAGTGCTAGAGATCTAGGGGGACCTTCAACCTACGAGCAGTACTTC.

The chain uses TRBV19 and TRBJ1-5; D is uncertain. This CDR3 spans 13 amino acids. V was shortened by 8 bases and J by 5 bases, with 13 bases between the two germline ends. Germline CDR1 LNHDA, CDR2 SQIVND (reference sequence). DNA of the CDR3: TGTGCCAGTGAAGAGGCCCCACATCAGCCCCAGCATTTT. This translates into CASEEAPHQPQHF.